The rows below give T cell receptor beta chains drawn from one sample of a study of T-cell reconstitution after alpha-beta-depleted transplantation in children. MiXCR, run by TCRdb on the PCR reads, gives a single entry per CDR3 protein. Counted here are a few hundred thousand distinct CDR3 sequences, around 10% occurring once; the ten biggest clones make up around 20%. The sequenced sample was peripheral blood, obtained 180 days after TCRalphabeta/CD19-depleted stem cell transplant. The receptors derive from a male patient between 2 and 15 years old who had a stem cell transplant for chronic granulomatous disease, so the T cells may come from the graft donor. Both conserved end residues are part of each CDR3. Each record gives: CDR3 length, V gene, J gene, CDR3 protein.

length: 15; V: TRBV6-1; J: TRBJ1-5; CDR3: CVSTRTGGGNQPQHF
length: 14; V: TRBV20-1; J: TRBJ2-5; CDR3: CSAGTSGSVETQYF
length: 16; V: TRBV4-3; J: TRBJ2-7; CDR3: CASSQDLGGGLYEQYF
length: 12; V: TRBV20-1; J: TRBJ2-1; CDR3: CSARARGNEQFF
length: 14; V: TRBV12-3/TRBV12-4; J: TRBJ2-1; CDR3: CASSLSGSANEQFF
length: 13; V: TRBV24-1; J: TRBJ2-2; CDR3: CATTDTNTGELFF
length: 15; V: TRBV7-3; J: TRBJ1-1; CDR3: CASSFSGGRGTEAFF
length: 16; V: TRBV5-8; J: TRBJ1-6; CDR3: CASRPGQGAYNSPLHF
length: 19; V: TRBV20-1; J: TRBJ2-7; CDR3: CSARDATRFGSPGSYEQYF
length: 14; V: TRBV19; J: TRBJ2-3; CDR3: CASSRTKGTDTQYF
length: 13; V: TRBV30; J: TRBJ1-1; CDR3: CAWSPADGLAAFF
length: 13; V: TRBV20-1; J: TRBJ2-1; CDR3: CSAPLAGLDEQFF
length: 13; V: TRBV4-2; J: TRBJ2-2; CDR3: CASSQVVTGELFF
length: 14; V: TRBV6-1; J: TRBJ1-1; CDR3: CASSEAGSGTEAFF
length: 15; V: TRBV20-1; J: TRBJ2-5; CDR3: CSARRGGGDQETQYF
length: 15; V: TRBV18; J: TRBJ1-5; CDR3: CASSPRQGADQPQHF
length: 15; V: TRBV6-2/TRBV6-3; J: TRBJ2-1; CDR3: CASSIRRNSYNEQFF
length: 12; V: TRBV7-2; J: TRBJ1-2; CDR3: CASSSRPYGYTF
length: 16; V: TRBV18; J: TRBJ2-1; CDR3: CASSPRGGQAYNEQFF
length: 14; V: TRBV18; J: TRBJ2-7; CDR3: CASSPHKGDYEQYF
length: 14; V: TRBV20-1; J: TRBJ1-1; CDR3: CSAPRTGTNTEAFF
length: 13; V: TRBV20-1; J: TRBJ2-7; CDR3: CSAHWGSAYEQYF
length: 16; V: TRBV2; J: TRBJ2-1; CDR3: CASSIQQGAIGNEQFF
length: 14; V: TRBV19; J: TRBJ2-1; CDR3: CASSFGGYYNEQFF
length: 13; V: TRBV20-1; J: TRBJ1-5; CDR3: CSAPTGEGQPQHF
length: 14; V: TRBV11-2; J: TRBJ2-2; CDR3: CASSLGQGTGELFF
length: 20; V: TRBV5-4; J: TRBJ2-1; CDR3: CASSLGVGAGAFIKYNEQFF
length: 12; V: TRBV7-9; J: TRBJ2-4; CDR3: CASNRGGNIQYF
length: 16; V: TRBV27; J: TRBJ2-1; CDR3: CASSGDYGSPYNEQFF
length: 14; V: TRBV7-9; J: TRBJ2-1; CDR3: CASSHPGSDNEQFF
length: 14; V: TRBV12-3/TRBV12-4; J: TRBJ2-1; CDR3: CASSFVVPSDEQFF
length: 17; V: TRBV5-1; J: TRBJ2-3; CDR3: CASSLGAGTASTDTQYF
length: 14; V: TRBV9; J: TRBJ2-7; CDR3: CASSVGTSTYEQYF
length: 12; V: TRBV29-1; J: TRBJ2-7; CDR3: CSVVANSYEQYF
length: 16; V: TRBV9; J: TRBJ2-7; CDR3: CASSVFCRGPFYEQYF
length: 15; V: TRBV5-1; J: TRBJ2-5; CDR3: CASSSGKRGLATQYF
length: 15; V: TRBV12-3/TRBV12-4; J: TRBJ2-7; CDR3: CASTRQGLPGDEQYF
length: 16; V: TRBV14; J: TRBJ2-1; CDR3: CASSQERAGRYNEQFF
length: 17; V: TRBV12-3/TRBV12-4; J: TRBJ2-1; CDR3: CASSFLVGQGALNEQFF
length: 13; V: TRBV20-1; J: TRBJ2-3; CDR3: CSARVPVSDTQYF
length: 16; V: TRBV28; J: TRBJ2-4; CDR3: CASSLGGKGQPNIQYF